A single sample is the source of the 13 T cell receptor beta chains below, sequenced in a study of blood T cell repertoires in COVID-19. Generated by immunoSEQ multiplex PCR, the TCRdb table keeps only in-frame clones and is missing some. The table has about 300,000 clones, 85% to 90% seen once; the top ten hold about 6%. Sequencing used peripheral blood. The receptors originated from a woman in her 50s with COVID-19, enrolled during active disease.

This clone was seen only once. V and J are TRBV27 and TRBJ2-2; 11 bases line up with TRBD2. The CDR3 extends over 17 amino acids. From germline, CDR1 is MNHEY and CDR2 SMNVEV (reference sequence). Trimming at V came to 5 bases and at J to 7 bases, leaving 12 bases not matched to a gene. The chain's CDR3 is CASSQGFLAGGIGELFF. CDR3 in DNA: TGTGCCAGCAGTCAGGGGTTTCTAGCGGGAGGAATCGGGGAGCTGTTTTTT.

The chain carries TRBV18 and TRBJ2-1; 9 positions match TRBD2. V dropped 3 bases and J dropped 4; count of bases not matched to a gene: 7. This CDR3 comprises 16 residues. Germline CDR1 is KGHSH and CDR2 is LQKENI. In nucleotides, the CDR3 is TGTGCCAGCTCACCTTTCCTAGCGGGGCTATACAATGAGCAGTTCTTC. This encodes CASSPFLAGLYNEQFF.

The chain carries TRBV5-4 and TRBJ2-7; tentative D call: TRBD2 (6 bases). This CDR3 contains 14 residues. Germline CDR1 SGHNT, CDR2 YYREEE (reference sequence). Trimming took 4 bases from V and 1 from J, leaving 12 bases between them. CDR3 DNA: TGTGCCAGCAGCCGGGGACTCCCTTCCTACGAGCAGTACTTC. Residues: CASSRGLPSYEQYF.

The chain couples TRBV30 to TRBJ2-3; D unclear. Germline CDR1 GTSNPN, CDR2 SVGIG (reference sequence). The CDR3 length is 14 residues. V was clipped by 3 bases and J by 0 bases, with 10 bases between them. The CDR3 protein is CAWSAEVSTDTQYF. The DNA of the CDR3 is TGTGCCTGGAGCGCCGAGGTGAGCACAGATACGCAGTATTTT.

Here the CDR3 reads CASRPRTRNEQFF. Written as DNA, the CDR3 is TGTGCCAGCAGGCCACGAACTCGCAATGAGCAGTTCTTC. The chain carries TRBV6-5 and TRBJ2-1; D unresolved. V was trimmed by 6 bases and J by 6 bases, leaving 12 bases between them. Looked up from germline, CDR1 is MNHEY and CDR2 is SVGAGI. This CDR3 is built from 13 residues.

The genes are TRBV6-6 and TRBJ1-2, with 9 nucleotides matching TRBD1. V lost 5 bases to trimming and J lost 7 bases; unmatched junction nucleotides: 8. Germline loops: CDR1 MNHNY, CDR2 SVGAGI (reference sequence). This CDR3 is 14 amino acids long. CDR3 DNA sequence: TGTGCCAGCAGTAGGGGACAGGGTCTTGGTGGCTACACCTTC. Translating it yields CASSRGQGLGGYTF.

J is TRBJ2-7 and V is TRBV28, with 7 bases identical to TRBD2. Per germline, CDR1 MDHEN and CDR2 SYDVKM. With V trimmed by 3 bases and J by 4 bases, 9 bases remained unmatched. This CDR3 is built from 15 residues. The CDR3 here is CASSFLWTREYEQYF. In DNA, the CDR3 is TGTGCCAGCAGTTTTCTTTGGACTAGGGAATACGAGCAGTACTTC.

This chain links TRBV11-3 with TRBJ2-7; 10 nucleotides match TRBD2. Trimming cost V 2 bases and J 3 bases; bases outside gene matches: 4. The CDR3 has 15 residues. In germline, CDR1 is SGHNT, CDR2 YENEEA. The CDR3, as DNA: TGTGCCAGCAGCTTATTCTGGACTAGCGGCTACGAGCAGTACTTC. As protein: CASSLFWTSGYEQYF.

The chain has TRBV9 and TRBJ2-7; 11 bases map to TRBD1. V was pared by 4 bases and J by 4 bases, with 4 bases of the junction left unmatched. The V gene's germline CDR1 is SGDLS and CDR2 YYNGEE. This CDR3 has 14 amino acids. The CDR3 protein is CASSTGTGGYEQYF. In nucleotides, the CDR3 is TGTGCCAGCAGCACCGGGACAGGGGGTTACGAGCAGTACTTC.

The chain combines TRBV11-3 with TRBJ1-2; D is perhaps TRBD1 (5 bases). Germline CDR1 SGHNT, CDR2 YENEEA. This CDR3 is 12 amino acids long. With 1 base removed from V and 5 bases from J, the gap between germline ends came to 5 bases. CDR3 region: CASSLGQYGYTF. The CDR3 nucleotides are TGTGCCAGCAGCTTAGGACAGTATGGCTACACCTTC.

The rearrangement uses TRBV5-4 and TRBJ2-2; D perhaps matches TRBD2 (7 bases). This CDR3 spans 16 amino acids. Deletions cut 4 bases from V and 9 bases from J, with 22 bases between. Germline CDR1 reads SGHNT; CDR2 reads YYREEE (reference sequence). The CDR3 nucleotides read TGTGCCAGCAGCCTGGGGGGCTGGACTAGTAGTCGGGAGCTGTTTTTT. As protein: CASSLGGWTSSRELFF.

The CDR3 DNA follows: TGTGCCAGCAGCCTGGGGCAACGGGACTACACCTTC. It yields the protein CASSLGQRDYTF. This sequence joins TRBV5-6 and TRBJ1-2, with D maybe TRBD1 (5 bases). CDR1 is SGHDT and CDR2 is YYEEEE in the germline V gene. This CDR3 is built from 12 residues. V dropped 4 bases and J dropped 10 bases, with 14 bases sitting between them.

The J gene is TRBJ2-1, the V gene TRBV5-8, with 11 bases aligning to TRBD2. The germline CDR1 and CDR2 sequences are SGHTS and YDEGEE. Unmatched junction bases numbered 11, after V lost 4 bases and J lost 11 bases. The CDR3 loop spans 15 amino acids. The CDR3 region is CASSPGLAETMKQFF. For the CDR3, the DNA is TGTGCCAGCAGCCCGGGACTAGCGGAGACAATGAAGCAGTTCTTC.